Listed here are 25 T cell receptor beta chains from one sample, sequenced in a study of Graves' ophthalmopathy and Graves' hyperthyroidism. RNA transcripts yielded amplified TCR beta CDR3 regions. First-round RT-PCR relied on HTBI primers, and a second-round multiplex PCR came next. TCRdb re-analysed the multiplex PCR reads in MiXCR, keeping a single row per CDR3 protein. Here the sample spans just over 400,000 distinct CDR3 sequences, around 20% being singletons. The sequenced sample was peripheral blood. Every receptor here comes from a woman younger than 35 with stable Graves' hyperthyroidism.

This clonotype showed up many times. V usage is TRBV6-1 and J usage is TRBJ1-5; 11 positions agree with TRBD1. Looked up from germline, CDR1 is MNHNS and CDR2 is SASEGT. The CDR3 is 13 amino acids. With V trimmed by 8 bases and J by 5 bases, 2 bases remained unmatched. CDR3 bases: TGTGCCAGCGGACAGGGGGCCTATCAGCCCCAGCATTTT. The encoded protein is CASGQGAYQPQHF.

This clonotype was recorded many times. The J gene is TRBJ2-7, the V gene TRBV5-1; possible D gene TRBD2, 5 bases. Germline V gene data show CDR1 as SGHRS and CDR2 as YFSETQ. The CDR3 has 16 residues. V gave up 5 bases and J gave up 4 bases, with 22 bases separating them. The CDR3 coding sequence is TGCGCCAGCAGAGCGATAGCGCCGATGGCGGATTACGAGCAGTACTTC. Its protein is CASRAIAPMADYEQYF.

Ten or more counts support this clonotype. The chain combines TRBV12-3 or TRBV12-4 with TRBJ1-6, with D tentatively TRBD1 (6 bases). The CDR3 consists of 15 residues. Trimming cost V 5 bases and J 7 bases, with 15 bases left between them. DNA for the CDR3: TGTGCCAGCAGTCTAGGACAGAGGAAAAATTCACCCCTCCACTTT. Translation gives CASSLGQRKNSPLHF.

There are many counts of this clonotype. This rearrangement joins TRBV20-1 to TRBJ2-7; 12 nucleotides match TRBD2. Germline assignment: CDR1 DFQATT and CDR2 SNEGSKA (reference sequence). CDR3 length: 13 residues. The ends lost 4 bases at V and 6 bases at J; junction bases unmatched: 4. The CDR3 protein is CSAMTSGRGEQYF. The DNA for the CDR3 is TGCAGTGCTATGACTAGCGGGAGAGGCGAGCAGTACTTC.

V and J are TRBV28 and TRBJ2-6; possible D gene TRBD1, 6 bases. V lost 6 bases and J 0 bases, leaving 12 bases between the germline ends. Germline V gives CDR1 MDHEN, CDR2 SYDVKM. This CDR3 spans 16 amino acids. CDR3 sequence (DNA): TGTGCCAGCAGCACGGGACATTCCTCTGGGGCCAACGTCCTGACTTTC. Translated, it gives CASSTGHSSGANVLTF.

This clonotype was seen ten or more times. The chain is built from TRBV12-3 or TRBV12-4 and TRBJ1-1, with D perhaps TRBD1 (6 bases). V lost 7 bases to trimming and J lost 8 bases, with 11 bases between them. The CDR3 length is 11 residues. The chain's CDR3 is CASTHTGEAFF. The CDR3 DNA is TGTGCCAGCACTCATACAGGGGAAGCTTTCTTT.

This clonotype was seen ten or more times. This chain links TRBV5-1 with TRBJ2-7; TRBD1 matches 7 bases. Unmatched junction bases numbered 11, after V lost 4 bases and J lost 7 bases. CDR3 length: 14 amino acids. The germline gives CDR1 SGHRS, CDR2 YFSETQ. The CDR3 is CASSRLQGLGEQYF. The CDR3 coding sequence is TGCGCCAGCAGCCGCCTACAGGGGTTGGGTGAGCAGTACTTC.

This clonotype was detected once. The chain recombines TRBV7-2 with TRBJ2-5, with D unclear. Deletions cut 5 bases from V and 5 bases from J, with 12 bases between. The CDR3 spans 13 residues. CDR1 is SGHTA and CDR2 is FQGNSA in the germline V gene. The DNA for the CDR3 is TGTGCCAGCAGCCCCTCGGTTGGGGAGACCCAGTACTTC. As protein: CASSPSVGETQYF.

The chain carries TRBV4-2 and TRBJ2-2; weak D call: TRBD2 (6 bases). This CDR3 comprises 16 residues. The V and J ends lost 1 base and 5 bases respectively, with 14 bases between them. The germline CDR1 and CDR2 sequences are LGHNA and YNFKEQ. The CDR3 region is CASSQAGALPTGELFF. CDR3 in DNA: TGTGCCAGCAGCCAAGCGGGAGCGCTACCGACCGGGGAGCTGTTTTTT.

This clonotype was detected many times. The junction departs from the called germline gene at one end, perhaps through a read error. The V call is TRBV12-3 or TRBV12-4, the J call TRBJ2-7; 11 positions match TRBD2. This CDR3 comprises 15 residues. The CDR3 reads CASTPGTSGSYGQYF. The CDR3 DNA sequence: TGTGCCAGCACTCCTGGGACTAGCGGATCCTACGGGCAGTACTTC.

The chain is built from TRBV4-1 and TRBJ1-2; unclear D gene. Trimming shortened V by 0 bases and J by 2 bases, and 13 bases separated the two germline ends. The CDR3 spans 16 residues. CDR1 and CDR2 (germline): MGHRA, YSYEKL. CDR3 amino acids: CASSQDQQLLNYGYTF. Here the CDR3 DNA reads TGCGCCAGCAGCCAAGATCAACAGCTACTCAACTATGGCTACACCTTC.

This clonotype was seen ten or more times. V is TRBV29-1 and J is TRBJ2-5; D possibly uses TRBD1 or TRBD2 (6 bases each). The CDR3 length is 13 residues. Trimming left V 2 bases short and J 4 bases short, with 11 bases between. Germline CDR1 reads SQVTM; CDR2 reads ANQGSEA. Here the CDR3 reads CSVERWGAETQYF. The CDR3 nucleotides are TGCAGCGTTGAACGCTGGGGGGCAGAGACCCAGTACTTC.

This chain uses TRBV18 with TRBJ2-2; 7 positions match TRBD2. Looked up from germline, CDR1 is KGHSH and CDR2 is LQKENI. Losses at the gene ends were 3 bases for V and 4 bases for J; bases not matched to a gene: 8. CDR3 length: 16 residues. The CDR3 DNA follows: TGTGCCAGCTCACCGGTGCTAGCGGATTCCACCGGGGAGCTGTTTTTT. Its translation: CASSPVLADSTGELFF.

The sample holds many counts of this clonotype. The CDR3 DNA sequence: TGTGCCAGCAGTTATGGAGGGGGCTCTTTTTACGAGCAGTACTTC. Protein product: CASSYGGGSFYEQYF. The chain links TRBV6-5 to TRBJ2-7, with D tentatively TRBD1 (7 bases). Germline V lookup: CDR1 MNHEY, CDR2 SVGAGI. This CDR3 is built from 15 residues. Trimming left V 3 bases short and J 4 bases short, with 16 bases between.

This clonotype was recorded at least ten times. The CDR3: CATSRDRSGTANTGELFF. The CDR3 nucleotides are TGTGCCACCAGCAGAGATCGCAGCGGCACCGCGAACACCGGGGAGCTGTTTTTT. This chain connects TRBV15 to TRBJ2-2, with D perhaps TRBD2 (5 bases). The CDR3 is 18 residues long. Trimming took off 0 bases at V and 0 bases at J, with 14 bases between the two ends. The germline CDR1 and CDR2 sequences are LNHNV and YYDKDF (reference sequence).

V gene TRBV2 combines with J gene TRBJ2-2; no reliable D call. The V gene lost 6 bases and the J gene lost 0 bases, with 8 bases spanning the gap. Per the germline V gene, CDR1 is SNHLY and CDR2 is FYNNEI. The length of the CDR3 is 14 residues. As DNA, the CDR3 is TGTGCCAGCAGGACGGAATCGAACACCGGGGAGCTGTTTTTT. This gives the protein CASRTESNTGELFF.

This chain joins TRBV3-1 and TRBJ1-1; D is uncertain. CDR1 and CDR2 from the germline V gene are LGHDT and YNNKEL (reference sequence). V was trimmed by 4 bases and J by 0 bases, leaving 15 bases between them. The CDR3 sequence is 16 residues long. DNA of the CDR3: TGTGCCAGCAGCCCTGGAGATCTGGTGGTGAACACTGAAGCTTTCTTT. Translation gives CASSPGDLVVNTEAFF.

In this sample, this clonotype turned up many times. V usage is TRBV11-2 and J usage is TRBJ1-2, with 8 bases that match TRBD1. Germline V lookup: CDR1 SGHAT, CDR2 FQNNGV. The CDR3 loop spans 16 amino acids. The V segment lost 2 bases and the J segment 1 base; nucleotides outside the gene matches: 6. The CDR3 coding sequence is TGTGCCAGCAGCTTAACCGGGACAGGATTTAACTATGGCTACACCTTC. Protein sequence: CASSLTGTGFNYGYTF.

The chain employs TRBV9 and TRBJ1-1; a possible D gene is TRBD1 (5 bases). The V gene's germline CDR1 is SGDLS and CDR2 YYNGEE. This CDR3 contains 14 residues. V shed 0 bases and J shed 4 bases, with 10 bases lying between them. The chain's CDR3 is CASSVGGVGTEAFF. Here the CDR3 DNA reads TGTGCCAGCAGCGTAGGGGGGGTAGGCACTGAAGCTTTCTTT.

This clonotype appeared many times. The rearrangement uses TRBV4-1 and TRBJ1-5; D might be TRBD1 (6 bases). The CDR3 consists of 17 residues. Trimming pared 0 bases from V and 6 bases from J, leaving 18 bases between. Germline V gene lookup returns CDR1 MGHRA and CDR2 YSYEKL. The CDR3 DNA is TGCGCCAGCAGCCAAGAAGGAGGCAGGGGATGGGGTCAGCCCCAGCATTTT. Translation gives CASSQEGGRGWGQPQHF.

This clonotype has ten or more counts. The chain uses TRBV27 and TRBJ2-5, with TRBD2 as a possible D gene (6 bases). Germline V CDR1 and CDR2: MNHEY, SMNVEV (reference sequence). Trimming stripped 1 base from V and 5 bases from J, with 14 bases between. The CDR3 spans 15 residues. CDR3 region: CASSLFAGWEETQYF. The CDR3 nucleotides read TGTGCCAGCAGTTTATTCGCGGGATGGGAGGAGACCCAGTACTTC.

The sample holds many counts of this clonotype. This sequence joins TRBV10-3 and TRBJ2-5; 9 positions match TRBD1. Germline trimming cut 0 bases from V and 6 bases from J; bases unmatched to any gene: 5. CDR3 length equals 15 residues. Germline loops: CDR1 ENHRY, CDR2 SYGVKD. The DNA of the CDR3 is TGTGCCATCAGTGAGTCAACAGGGGGCATGAAGACCCAGTACTTC. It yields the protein CAISESTGGMKTQYF.

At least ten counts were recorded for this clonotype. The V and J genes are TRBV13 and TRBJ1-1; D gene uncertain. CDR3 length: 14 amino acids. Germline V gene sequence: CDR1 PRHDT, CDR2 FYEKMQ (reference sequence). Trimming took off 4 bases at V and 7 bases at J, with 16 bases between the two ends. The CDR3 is CASSSSDGVGEAFF. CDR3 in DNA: TGTGCCAGCAGCTCCTCGGATGGTGTTGGTGAAGCTTTCTTT.

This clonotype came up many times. CDR3 sequence reads: CSARDLAGVGEQYF. The CDR3 nucleotides read TGCAGTGCTAGGGACTTAGCGGGAGTAGGCGAGCAGTACTTC. The chain employs TRBV20-1 and TRBJ2-7; the match to TRBD2 covers 9 bases. Germline lookup yields CDR1 DFQATT and CDR2 SNEGSKA (reference sequence). The CDR3 contains 14 residues. V gave up 3 bases and J gave up 6 bases; unmatched junction bases: 9.

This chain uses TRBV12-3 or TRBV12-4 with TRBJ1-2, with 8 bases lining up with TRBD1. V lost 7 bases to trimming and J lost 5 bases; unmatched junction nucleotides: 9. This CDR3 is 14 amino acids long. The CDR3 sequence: CASTSTGAAYGYTF. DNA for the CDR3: TGTGCCAGCACCTCGACAGGGGCGGCATATGGCTACACCTTC.